This T cell receptor beta chain emerged from a study of blood T cells in healthy people across ages. Study-wide points: There was no known CMV status for donors, so expanded clonotype changes were possibly confounded.

A J-beta primer mix and a sample-barcoded 5' primer were used in a second PCR of roughly 7 to 12 cycles. TCRdb fed the 5' RACE reads into MiXCR, producing one record per CDR3 protein. The sample includes roughly 1.4 million distinct CDR3 sequences, roughly 59% seen only once; the top ten take 5.5% to 8%. This clonotype was seen more than once but under ten times. Its antigen is currently unknown. The sequence was collected from a man between 18 and 29 years old in good health. Specimen: blood.

The DNA for the CDR3 is TGTGCCATCGCCGTGTTTAGGTTTCATGGCTACACCTTC. This translates into CAIAVFRFHGYTF. The chain couples TRBV10-3 to TRBJ1-2, with no clear D. The CDR3 extends over 13 amino acids. The germline V gene has CDR1 ENHRY and CDR2 SYGVKD. V was trimmed by 8 bases and J by 6 bases, leaving 16 bases between them.